This T cell receptor beta chain appears in the sequencing data of a study of T cell repertoires in cytomegalovirus infection. Overall study context: Used in the study were CMV epitopes, some recently identified and HLA-C-restricted, others well-studied and HLA-B-restricted. CMV infection plus the matching HLA type was flagged by public TCR beta signatures. Broader study findings: The cumulative frequency of public TCR beta families identified carriers of CMV plus the relevant HLA. Across the ex vivo response, the dominant clonotypes were HLA-C-restricted CMV-specific TCR beta clonotypes.

Comments on this clonotype: Its antigen is undetermined.

TCRdb re-called the reads through MiXCR, storing one row per CDR3 protein. The sample has 700,000 to 950,000 distinct CDR3 sequences, less than 35% seen once. CDR3 length: 14 residues. Per the germline V gene, CDR1 is MGHRA and CDR2 is YSYEKL. The V and J ends lost 1 base and 7 bases respectively, with 13 bases between them. The receptor's source is a human donor in good health (CMV status not recorded). Some clones in this sample may be carry-over from other donors' samples. The J gene is TRBJ1-2, the V gene TRBV4-1; D might be TRBD1 (5 bases). The specimen was cultured CD8+ T cells from PBMCs, collected from culture after CMV antigen stimulation. CDR3 coding DNA: TGCGCCAGCAGCCAAGGGGTCGGGGGAGGTGGCTACACCTTC. Its protein is CASSQGVGGGGYTF.